One and the same sample provided the 15 T cell receptor beta chains below, sequenced in a study of technical replicates of blood from several donors. Sequencing used immunoSEQ multiplex PCR; TCRdb keeps in-frame clones, though not all of them. Of around 93,000 clones listed, approximately 94% were seen once; the top ten hold about 0.3%. Input material: T cells isolated from PBMCs. The source of these receptors is a human donor in good health.

V is TRBV19 and J is TRBJ2-6; TRBD1 agrees at 7 bases. V lost 9 bases, J lost 4 bases, and 6 bases stayed unmatched. This CDR3 spans 14 amino acids. Germline loops: CDR1 LNHDA, CDR2 SQIVND (reference sequence). This CDR3 reads CASNRGGGANVLTF. The CDR3 DNA sequence: TGTGCCAGCAACAGGGGTGGGGGGGCCAACGTCCTGACTTTC. The whole variable domain, remainder taken from reference TRBV19 and TRBJ2-6, is DGGITQSPKYLFRKEGQNVTLSCEQNLNHDAMYWYRQDPGQGLRLIYYSQIVNDFQKGDIAEGYSVSREKKESFPLTVTSAQKNPTAFYLCASNRGGGANVLTFGAGSRLTVL.

The chain links TRBV28 to TRBJ1-5; 7 positions agree with TRBD1. Per germline, CDR1 MDHEN and CDR2 SYDVKM. The ends lost 1 base at V and 6 bases at J; junction bases unmatched: 6. The CDR3 sequence is 15 residues long. The CDR3 DNA is TGTGCCAGCAGTTTATACAGGGGACTCGGTCAGCCCCAGCATTTT. Translating it yields CASSLYRGLGQPQHF.

V gene TRBV6-1 combines with J gene TRBJ2-7; no firm D call. CDR1 is MNHNS, CDR2 SASEGT, per germline. V gave up 6 bases and J gave up 3 bases, with 6 bases separating them. The CDR3 loop spans 11 amino acids. The CDR3 is CASRDFYEQYF. In DNA, the CDR3 is TGTGCCAGCAGAGACTTCTACGAGCAGTACTTC.

This clone was seen only once. The V gene is TRBV27, the J gene TRBJ1-1; a possible D gene is TRBD1 (6 bases). Per germline, CDR1 MNHEY and CDR2 SMNVEV (reference sequence). CDR3 length: 15 amino acids. With 6 bases removed from V and 4 bases from J, the gap between germline ends came to 18 bases. The DNA of the CDR3 is TGTGCCAGCAGAACAATCAGGGGTGGGGGCACTGAAGCTTTCTTT. Its protein is CASRTIRGGGTEAFF.

V is TRBV5-8 and J is TRBJ1-1; D call uncertain. The V end lost 0 bases, the J end lost 1 base, and 13 bases lay between the germline ends. The germline V gene encodes CDR1 SGHTS and CDR2 YDEGEE. The CDR3 totals 16 residues. This CDR3 reads CASSLGTWTGNTEAFF. The CDR3 DNA reads TGTGCCAGCAGCTTGGGTACCTGGACTGGGAACACTGAAGCTTTCTTT.

The rearrangement uses TRBV9 and TRBJ2-5, with a weak D call TRBD2 (5 bases). The CDR3 is made up of 14 amino acids. Germline values: CDR1 SGDLS, CDR2 YYNGEE. Trimming left V 0 bases short and J 5 bases short, with 11 bases between. Here the CDR3 DNA reads TGTGCCAGCAGCGTAGGGGGTAGCGTGGAGACCCAGTACTTC. This encodes CASSVGGSVETQYF. The variable domain in full, with the rest retrieved from reference TRBV9 and TRBJ2-5, is DSGVTQTPKHLITATGQRVTLRCSPRSGDLSVYWYQQSLDQGLQFLIQYYNGEERAKGNILERFSAQQFPDLHSELNLSSLELGDSALYFCASSVGGSVETQYFGPGTRLLVL.

V and J are TRBV30 and TRBJ2-3, with D possibly matching TRBD2 (5 bases). The ends were cut back, 2 bases at V and 2 bases at J, with 14 bases in the middle. Germline loops: CDR1 GTSNPN, CDR2 SVGIG (reference sequence). CDR3 length: 15 residues. The CDR3 nucleotides are TGTGCCTGGAGTCTGAGGGAGACTAACACAGATACGCAGTATTTT. It is translated as CAWSLRETNTDTQYF.

J is TRBJ2-3 and V is TRBV7-8; no clear D. The CDR3 totals 14 residues. Germline CDR1 is SGHVS and CDR2 is FQNEAQ. V shed 3 bases and J shed 4 bases, with 11 bases lying between them. The CDR3 loop reads CASSFISEPDTQYF. The DNA of the CDR3 is TGTGCCAGCAGCTTTATATCGGAGCCAGATACGCAGTATTTT.

The rearrangement links TRBV5-6 to TRBJ2-1; 7 bases are shared with TRBD2. V lost 0 bases, J lost 8 bases, and 2 bases stayed unmatched. The CDR3 is 13 residues long. Germline V CDR1 and CDR2: SGHDT, YYEEEE. CDR3 sequence (DNA): TGTGCCAGCAGCTTGGGGGCGGGGGATGAGCAGTTCTTC. It specifies CASSLGAGDEQFF.

This chain joins TRBV10-1 and TRBJ2-5; 7 nucleotides line up with TRBD1. The V and J ends lost 0 bases and 5 bases, in that order; junction bases with no gene match: 3. Germline V gives CDR1 WNHNN, CDR2 SYGVQD (reference sequence). This CDR3 is 14 amino acids long. For the CDR3, the DNA is TGCGCCAGCAGTGAGTCGACAGGGTGGGAGACCCAGTACTTC. This sequence encodes CASSESTGWETQYF.

This chain joins TRBV6-4 and TRBJ2-1; the match to TRBD2 covers 9 bases. The CDR3 loop spans 15 amino acids. V was pared by 3 bases and J by 2 bases, with 2 bases of the junction left unmatched. Germline lookup yields CDR1 MRHNA and CDR2 SNTAGT. CDR3 nucleotides: TGTGCCAGCAGTGATGGGACTAGCACCTACAATGAGCAGTTCTTC. It encodes CASSDGTSTYNEQFF.

This clone has only one observation. This chain links TRBV13 with TRBJ1-3; D possibly corresponds to TRBD1 (5 bases). V was cut by 4 bases and J by 5 bases, with 9 bases left in between. Germline V gives CDR1 PRHDT, CDR2 FYEKMQ (reference sequence). The CDR3 spans 13 residues. The CDR3 coding sequence is TGTGCCAGCAGCTCCTCAGGGAGAAACACCATATATTTT. Translated: CASSSSGRNTIYF.

The CDR3 region is CASSTSRDLQFF. The CDR3, as DNA: TGTGCCAGCAGCACGTCCCGGGACTTGCAGTTCTTC. The chain has TRBV21-1 and TRBJ2-1; no DNA check was done on the table's D call, TRBD2. TRBV21-1 is termed a pseudogene. The CDR3 extends over 12 amino acids.

The chain uses TRBV28 and TRBJ2-7; 8 nucleotides line up with TRBD2. The CDR3 contains 14 residues. The trim removed 7 bases at V and 0 bases at J, leaving 5 bases unmatched. Germline V gene data show CDR1 as MDHEN and CDR2 as SYDVKM. CDR3 protein: CASKLTSGSYEQYF. The CDR3 nucleotides are TGTGCCAGCAAGTTAACTAGCGGCTCCTACGAGCAGTACTTC.

The chain recombines TRBV5-1 with TRBJ1-2, with D unresolved. With 0 bases removed from V and 4 bases from J, the gap between germline ends came to 19 bases. CDR1 is SGHRS, CDR2 YFSETQ, per germline. This CDR3 is 17 amino acids long. The CDR3 spells CASSLGDGMSIPYGYTF. The CDR3 DNA reads as TGCGCCAGCAGCTTGGGCGACGGGATGAGCATCCCCTATGGCTACACCTTC.